The sequence of this TCR beta chain was determined in a study of regulatory T cells in long-lasting Graves disease. Sequencing libraries for TCR beta were prepared with iRepertoire HTBI primers and Arm-PCR of CDR3 regions. MiXCR, applied by TCRdb to the multiplex PCR reads, yields one record per CDR3 protein. This sample has 400,000 to 550,000 distinct CDR3 sequences, with more than 12% found just once. Trimming cost V 1 base and J 6 bases; bases outside gene matches: 6. The germline CDR1 and CDR2 sequences are SGHVS and FNYEAQ. The CDR3 has 16 amino acids. This clonotype was picked up a small number of times. Indicated time point: newly diagnosed GD, antithyroid drugs for less than 3 months. Construction of the TCR library relied on RNA isolated from PBMCs. These data are also associated with another study on T cells in Graves' hyperthyroidism and ophthalmopathy. According to that study: A lack of ophthalmopathy progression within 18 months defined stable Graves' hyperthyroidism.

This chain joins TRBV7-6 and TRBJ2-3; 11 bases map to TRBD2. This sequence was found in a woman in her thirties with Graves disease. Sample: peripheral blood mononuclear cells (PBMCs), taken at new diagnosis, from a patient treated with antithyroid drugs. The CDR3 sequence: CASSLGTSGPRDTQYF. As DNA, the CDR3 is TGTGCCAGCAGCTTAGGGACTAGCGGGCCTAGGGATACGCAGTATTTT.